This T cell receptor beta chain was profiled in a study of control samples from healthy donors and cancer patients. Germline loops: CDR1 MNHNS, CDR2 SASEGT. The CDR3 length is 11 residues. TCRdb's copy holds only in-frame clones and misses some; the assay was immunoSEQ multiplex PCR. The sample includes fewer than 150,000 clones, just over 90% seen only once; the top ten take less than 9.5%. On this clone: The junction departs from the called germline gene at one end, perhaps through a read error.

The chain is built from TRBV6-1 and TRBJ2-4, with D hard to call. The sequenced sample consisted of blood. The origin of this receptor is a young woman in good health. CDR3 amino acids: CASSELLRWAF. In DNA form, the CDR3 reads TGTGCCAGCAGTGAGCTGCTAAGATGGGCCTTC.